This T cell receptor (beta chain) was found in a study of T cells after yellow fever vaccination. Study-wide results and limits: Among primary-vaccination clones, most reappeared after the booster, at around 97% for CD4 and around 91% for CD8.

This clonotype was observed a handful of times. The antigen remains undetermined. UMIs and a universal primer site were added when TCR cDNA was made by 5'RACE template switching. TCRdb used MiXCR to reprocess the 5' RACE reads, holding one entry per CDR3 protein. Of approximately 160,000 distinct CDR3 sequences listed, over 7% were seen once; the top ten hold roughly a third. This TCR was recovered from a man aged 18-30 years who received the YFV17D yellow fever vaccine. The material sequenced was CD8+ T cells sorted from PBMCs, taken 45 days after the yellow fever booster vaccination.

CDR3 region: CASSEMGPHQPQHF. CDR3 in DNA: TGTGCCAGCAGTGAAATGGGACCGCATCAGCCCCAGCATTTT. The chain carries TRBV12-3 or TRBV12-4 and TRBJ1-5, with a weak D call TRBD1 (5 bases). Trimming took off 5 bases at V and 5 bases at J, with 13 bases between the two ends. The CDR3 has 14 amino acids.